The 9 T cell receptor beta chains below all came from one sample that was sequenced in a study of T cell changes during pregnancy in multiple sclerosis. The table came from immunoSEQ multiplex PCR; TCRdb's copy has only in-frame clones and leaves some out. The sample records 45,000 to 60,000 clones, around 92% being singletons. The material sequenced was peripheral blood, taken after pregnancy. The source is a female donor in good health, enrolled as a control in a pregnancy study.

CDR3: CASSFGSGGYSPLHF. The CDR3 region has the DNA TGTGCCAGTAGCTTTGGGAGCGGGGGGTATTCACCCCTCCACTTT. The chain carries TRBV19 and TRBJ1-6, with D perhaps matching TRBD1 (5 bases). Germline V gives CDR1 LNHDA, CDR2 SQIVND (reference sequence). With 6 bases removed from V and 8 bases from J, the gap between germline ends came to 17 bases. The CDR3 contains 15 residues.

The chain uses TRBV5-6 and TRBJ2-1; D is perhaps TRBD2 (7 bases). The CDR3 contains 16 residues. Germline V gene data show CDR1 as SGHDT and CDR2 as YYEEEE. V was cut by 4 bases and J by 2 bases, with 16 bases left in between. The CDR3 sequence is CASSALGGPAYNEQFF. The CDR3 DNA reads as TGTGCCAGCAGCGCATTGGGGGGGCCCGCCTACAATGAGCAGTTCTTC. Complete variable domain (other parts from reference TRBV5-6 and TRBJ2-1): DAGVTQSPTHLIKTRGQQVTLRCSPKSGHDTVSWYQQALGQGPQFIFQYYEEEERQRGNFPDRFSGHQFPNYSSELNVNALLLGDSALYLCASSALGGPAYNEQFFGPGTRLTVL.

The gene calls are TRBV7-2 and TRBJ2-7; 7 bases align to TRBD1. Trimming took 1 base from V and 4 from J; bases not matched to a gene: 4. Germline CDR1 reads SGHTA; CDR2 reads FQGNSA. The CDR3 is 14 residues long. CDR3 region: CASSLGQGLYEQYF. The DNA of the CDR3 is TGTGCCAGCAGCTTAGGACAGGGCTTATACGAGCAGTACTTC. The complete variable domain, with remaining parts taken from reference TRBV7-2 and TRBJ2-7, reads GAGVSQSPSNKVTEKGKDVELRCDPISGHTALYWYRQSLGQGLEFLIYFQGNSAPDKSGLPSDRFSAERTGGSVSTLTIQRTQQEDSAVYLCASSLGQGLYEQYFGPGTRLTVT.

V is TRBV15 and J is TRBJ1-2, with 8 bases aligning to TRBD1. The germline V gene encodes CDR1 LNHNV and CDR2 YYDKDF (reference sequence). This CDR3 contains 16 residues. The J segment lost 3 bases and the V segment lost 2 bases, leaving 8 bases of the junction unmatched. The CDR3 coding sequence is TGTGCCACCAGCAGATCGGCAGGGGGCTTACACTATGGCTACACCTTC. It translates to CATSRSAGGLHYGYTF.

V usage is TRBV7-2 and J usage is TRBJ1-5; possibly TRBD1 for D (5 bases). The CDR3 spans 15 residues. The germline V and J ends were trimmed by 0 bases and 7 bases, with 13 bases remaining between them. CDR1 SGHTA and CDR2 FQGNSA come from the germline V gene. The CDR3 here is CASSLAGPGIQPQHF. The DNA of the CDR3 is TGTGCCAGCAGCTTAGCGGGGCCAGGGATACAGCCCCAGCATTTT.

This clone was counted a single time. The V gene is TRBV19, the J gene TRBJ2-1; maybe TRBD1 (6 bases). Deletions cut 5 bases from V and 12 bases from J, with 17 bases between. CDR1 LNHDA and CDR2 SQIVND come from the germline V gene (reference sequence). This CDR3 has 13 residues. The CDR3 bases are TGTGCCAGTAGTTTGGACAGTTCCTTTGGGCAGTTCTTC. Translated, it gives CASSLDSSFGQFF.

The chain links TRBV2 to TRBJ2-3, with 11 positions matching TRBD2. The CDR3 runs 15 residues. The junction had 0 bases not matched to a gene; V was cut back by 3 bases and J by 1 base. The germline CDR1 and CDR2 sequences are SNHLY and FYNNEI. Here the CDR3 reads CASSETSGGTDTQYF. CDR3 coding DNA: TGTGCCAGCAGTGAGACTAGCGGGGGCACAGATACGCAGTATTTT.

This chain joins TRBV10-2 and TRBJ1-2; 7 nucleotides align to TRBD1. The CDR3 sequence is 14 residues long. V lost 6 bases, J lost 5 bases, and 9 bases stayed unmatched. Germline values: CDR1 WSHSY, CDR2 SAAADI. The CDR3 bases are TGCGCCAGCAGCCCCCAGGACAGGTATTATGGCTACACCTTC. Residues: CASSPQDRYYGYTF.

This chain uses TRBV5-4 with TRBJ1-3; the match to TRBD1 covers 10 bases. From germline, CDR1 is SGHNT and CDR2 YYREEE (reference sequence). Unmatched junction bases numbered 8, after V lost 3 bases and J lost 2 bases. The CDR3 consists of 17 residues. The CDR3 DNA follows: TGTGCCAGCAGCTGGGCCAGACAGGGGGCGGCTGGAAACACCATATATTTT. Amino acids: CASSWARQGAAGNTIYF.